These 11 T cell receptor beta chains were all obtained from the same sample, sequenced in a study of blood T cell repertoires in COVID-19. Here immunoSEQ multiplex PCR was the method, and the copy in TCRdb shows in-frame clones only, minus some. Among approximately 180,000 clones listed, approximately 85% were seen once. The sample taken for sequencing was peripheral blood. The receptor source for this set is a man between 60 and 75 years old with acute or convalescent COVID-19.

The V gene is TRBV5-1, the J gene TRBJ1-2; 7 nucleotides agree with TRBD1. There are 15 residues in the CDR3. V gave up 4 bases and J gave up 7 bases; unmatched junction bases: 13. Germline V gene lookup returns CDR1 SGHRS and CDR2 YFSETQ. CDR3 in amino acids: CASSPETGSPSGYTF. The DNA for the CDR3 is TGCGCCAGCAGCCCAGAGACAGGGTCGCCTTCTGGCTACACCTTC.

The chain is built from TRBV6-5 and TRBJ2-7, with D perhaps matching TRBD1 (6 bases). The germline V gene encodes CDR1 MNHEY and CDR2 SVGAGI. The CDR3 has 14 residues. The V end was cut by 5 bases, the J end by 6 bases, with 17 bases between. The DNA for the CDR3 is TGTGCCAGCAGTCTTGACAGGTACCTTTCCGAGCAGTACTTC. Translated: CASSLDRYLSEQYF.

The chain couples TRBV6-5 to TRBJ1-4; 8 nucleotides match TRBD1. The germline V gene encodes CDR1 MNHEY and CDR2 SVGAGI. This CDR3 region has 15 residues. After removal of 5 bases from V and 4 bases from J, the junction contained 6 bases not matched to a gene. CDR3 bases: TGTGCCAGCAGTAACGACAGGGGTGGTAATGAAAAACTGTTTTTT. The encoded protein is CASSNDRGGNEKLFF.

The chain couples TRBV3-1 (or the pseudogene TRBV3-2) to TRBJ1-5; D not certain. The CDR3 has 15 residues. The V end was cut by 1 base, the J end by 7 bases, with 14 bases between. Per germline, CDR1 LGHDT and CDR2 YNNKEL (reference sequence). The CDR3 sequence is CASSQAPGSGQPQHF. The CDR3, as DNA: TGTGCCAGCAGCCAAGCTCCGGGCTCGGGGCAGCCCCAGCATTTT.

J is TRBJ2-3 and V is TRBV5-8; TRBD2 matches at 7 bases. The CDR3 has 16 residues. Germline V lookup: CDR1 SGHTS, CDR2 YDEGEE. The V gene end was trimmed by 0 bases and the J gene end by 2 bases; junction bases not matched to a gene: 6. This CDR3 reads CASSLVLTSNTDTQYF. For the CDR3, the DNA is TGTGCCAGCAGCTTGGTGCTGACTAGCAACACAGATACGCAGTATTTT.

The chain carries TRBV12-3 or TRBV12-4 and TRBJ1-2, with D tentatively TRBD1 (5 bases). Trimming stripped 3 bases from V and 0 bases from J, with 5 bases between. The CDR3 totals 13 residues. CDR3 loop: CASSLTANYGYTF. CDR3 sequence (DNA): TGTGCCAGCAGTTTGACAGCTAACTATGGCTACACCTTC.

The V gene is TRBV9, the J gene TRBJ2-1; TRBD2 aligns across 8 bases. The germline gives CDR1 SGDLS, CDR2 YYNGEE. V lost 6 bases and J lost 7; bases outside the gene matches: 9. The CDR3 spans 14 residues. In nucleotides, the CDR3 is TGTGCCAGCAACGAGGGAGCGGGAGTAAATGAGCAGTTCTTC. This codes for CASNEGAGVNEQFF.

The chain employs TRBV5-1 and TRBJ2-3; 10 bases map to TRBD2. V lost 8 bases and J lost 1; bases outside the gene matches: 4. The germline V gene has CDR1 SGHRS and CDR2 YFSETQ. This CDR3 has 14 residues. The DNA of the CDR3 is TGCGCCAGTGAAGCGGGAGGGCGCACAGATACGCAGTATTTT. Translated: CASEAGGRTDTQYF. The complete variable domain, with remaining parts taken from reference TRBV5-1 and TRBJ2-3, reads KAGVTQTPRYLIKTRGQQVTLSCSPISGHRSVSWYQQTPGQGLQFLFEYFSETQRNKGNFPGRFSGRQFSNSRSEMNVSTLELGDSALYLCASEAGGRTDTQYFGPGTRLTVL.

The chain combines TRBV24-1 with TRBJ2-7; 9 bases are shared with TRBD1. The germline CDR1 and CDR2 sequences are KGHDR and SFDVKD. V lost 4 bases and J lost 5; bases outside the gene matches: 8. This CDR3 contains 15 residues. Here the CDR3 DNA reads TGTGCCACCAGTGAAGGAGGGACAGGGAGGAACGAGCAGTACTTC. It codes for CATSEGGTGRNEQYF.

The J gene is TRBJ2-3, the V gene TRBV5-8, with TRBD2 matching over 8 bases. The CDR3 spans 15 residues. The V gene's germline CDR1 is SGHTS and CDR2 YDEGEE. V gave up 3 bases and J gave up 4 bases; unmatched junction bases: 7. In DNA, the CDR3 is TGTGCCAGCAGCTCTCGGACGGGAGGGTCAGATACGCAGTATTTT. Protein product: CASSSRTGGSDTQYF. Full variable domain (remainder filled in from reference TRBV5-8 and TRBJ2-3): EAGVTQSPTHLIKTRGQQATLRCSPISGHTSVYWYQQALGLGLQFLLWYDEGEERNRGNFPPRFSGRQFPNYSSELNVNALELEDSALYLCASSSRTGGSDTQYFGPGTRLTVL.

V is TRBV6-5 and J is TRBJ1-5; no clear D. V was trimmed by 2 bases and J by 0 bases, leaving 11 bases between them. In germline, CDR1 is MNHEY, CDR2 SVGAGI. This CDR3 comprises 16 residues. CDR3 DNA sequence: TGTGCCAGCAGTTACAAAGCTACAGATAGCAATCAGCCCCAGCATTTT. Translating gives CASSYKATDSNQPQHF.